This TCR beta chain is from a study of early T cells in non-severe SARS-CoV-2 infection. Overall study context: Chains from this unsorted whole-blood bulk RNA could not be paired. Study-wide points: Database matching using VDJdb favored anti-spike CD8 responses, with private and CD4 specificities left missing.

Individual cDNA molecules each received unique molecular identifiers attached to them. MiXCR, applied by TCRdb to the 5' RACE reads, yields one record per CDR3 protein. The sample lists 66,000 or so distinct CDR3 sequences, less than 14% occurring once. V shed 6 bases and J 5 bases; nucleotides not matched to a gene: 9. The CDR3 has 14 amino acids. This clonotype was counted many times. Its specificity is unknown. The sequence derives from an adult who was a healthcare worker with PCR-confirmed SARS-CoV-2 infection or an uninfected control (not recorded which). The chain links TRBV12-3 or TRBV12-4 to TRBJ1-1, with 7 nucleotides matching TRBD1. The sequenced material came from whole blood. CDR3 in amino acids: CASSNRGPGTEAFF. The CDR3 DNA reads TGTGCCAGCAGCAACAGGGGTCCAGGAACTGAAGCTTTCTTT.